Sequencing of this TCR beta chain was carried out in a study of CD8+ T cells in alopecia areata. In the study overall: Treated patients received oral tofacitinib, 5 to 10 mg twice daily. Study-level points and caveats: Shared TCR sequences were less clear between patients than in mice, possibly partly from HLA diversity. Clonality was higher in lesional than normal scalp, especially in alopecia totalis/universalis.

The CDR3 has 19 residues. Germline V CDR1 and CDR2: MGHRA, YSYEKL. With 3 bases clipped from V and 7 bases from J, the junction kept 17 bases outside the gene matches. This clone was seen a few times. Its antigen is not known. Sequencing templates came from extracted RNA that was reverse transcribed into cDNA. The table came from immunoSEQ multiplex PCR; TCRdb's copy has only in-frame clones and leaves some out. The table shows 200,000 to 250,000 clones, with around three fifths occurring only once. This chain joins TRBV4-1 and TRBJ2-5; 13 bases line up with TRBD2. Source: CD4+ T cells sorted from blood, taken at week 0. The receptor was isolated from a human donor with alopecia areata. CDR3 in amino acids: CASSQPGLGLAGTERTQYF. The CDR3 nucleotides are TGCGCCAGCAGCCAGCCCGGACTGGGACTAGCGGGAACCGAGCGGACCCAGTACTTC.